This paragraph reports one T cell receptor (beta chain). Its antigen is unknown. The V gene lost 6 bases and the J gene lost 1 base, with 20 bases spanning the gap. The CDR3 is 17 residues long. From germline, CDR1 is MNHEY and CDR2 SMNVEV (reference sequence). This record belongs to a study of early T cells in non-severe SARS-CoV-2 infection. At the level of the study: Bulk RNA isolated from unsorted whole blood underwent sequencing; chains were not paired.

Tagging with unique molecular identifiers was applied to individual cDNA molecules. TCRdb reprocessed the 5' RACE reads with MiXCR, giving one entry per CDR3 protein. Seen here are more than 45,000 distinct CDR3 sequences, over 5% observed once, and the top ten hold almost 7%. Findings and caveats of the study: Missing private and CD4 specificities, VDJdb matching favored anti-spike CD8 responses.

The chain employs TRBV27 and TRBJ2-3; a possible D gene is TRBD1 (6 bases). Sequencing used whole blood. This receptor was obtained from an adult who was a healthcare worker with PCR-confirmed SARS-CoV-2 infection or an uninfected control (not recorded which). CDR3: CASSPGVVGARTDTQYF. The CDR3 nucleotides are TGTGCCAGCAGCCCCGGAGTTGTGGGGGCGCGCACAGATACGCAGTATTTT.